This T cell receptor (beta chain) emerged from a study of T cells in Graves' hyperthyroidism and ophthalmopathy. TCR beta CDR3 region amplification was performed from RNA transcripts. TCR CDR3 regions were first amplified by RT-PCR with HTBI primers. Each CDR3 protein is one row after TCRdb ran MiXCR on the multiplex PCR reads. The data show about 400,000 distinct CDR3 sequences, 12% to 15% seen once. This clonotype was seen ten or more times. The CDR3 loop spans 13 amino acids. Germline V lookup: CDR1 GTSNPN, CDR2 SVGIG (reference sequence). The ends lost 7 bases at V and 1 base at J; junction bases unmatched: 4.

The V and J genes are TRBV30 and TRBJ1-1, with TRBD1 matching over 9 bases. The sequence was collected from a young woman with Graves' hyperthyroidism. What was sequenced was blood. The CDR3 spells CAYRGQENTEAFF. In DNA, the CDR3 is TGTGCCTACAGGGGGCAAGAGAACACTGAAGCTTTCTTT. Using reference TRBV30 and TRBJ1-1 for the parts outside the CDR3, the full variable domain is SQTIHQWPATLVQPVGSPLSLECTVEGTSNPNLYWYRQAAGRGLQLLFYSVGIGQISSEVPQNLSASRPQDRQFILSSKKLLLSDSGFYLCAYRGQENTEAFFGQGTRLTVV.